The 20 T cell receptor beta chains given below trace back to one sample, sequenced in a study of blood T cell repertoires in COVID-19. Assay used: immunoSEQ multiplex PCR; TCRdb lists only in-frame clones, some missing. The table lists under 300,000 clones, more than 75% of them singletons. The sample was peripheral blood. These TCRs come from a woman in her seventies with active or convalescent COVID-19.

The chain links TRBV27 to TRBJ2-7; 8 bases are shared with TRBD1. J lost 3 bases, V lost 5 bases, and 3 bases had no gene match. The CDR3 extends over 13 amino acids. CDR1 is MNHEY and CDR2 is SMNVEV in the germline V gene (reference sequence). The CDR3, as DNA: TGTGCCAGCAGTCCGGACAGGGTCTACGAGCAGTACTTC. Its translation is CASSPDRVYEQYF.

V gene TRBV5-5 combines with J gene TRBJ1-1, with D possibly TRBD1 on 5 matching bases. Germline V gene lookup returns CDR1 SGHKS and CDR2 YYEKEE (reference sequence). The CDR3 runs 14 residues. The V and J ends lost 2 bases and 8 bases respectively, with 16 bases between them. CDR3 sequence: CASSFPGGHLEAFF. The CDR3 nucleotides read TGTGCCAGCAGCTTCCCCGGCGGACATCTCGAAGCTTTCTTT. Filled out from reference TRBV5-5 and TRBJ1-1, the complete variable domain reads DAGVTQSPTHLIKTRGQQVTLRCSPISGHKSVSWYQQVLGQGPQFIFQYYEKEERGRGNFPDRFSARQFPNYSSELNVNALLLGDSALYLCASSFPGGHLEAFFGQGTRLTVV.

This chain links TRBV10-3 with TRBJ2-1; D is perhaps TRBD1 (6 bases). Germline V CDR1 and CDR2: ENHRY, SYGVKD. With 4 bases removed from V and 1 base from J, the gap between germline ends came to 11 bases. CDR3 length equals 15 residues. CDR3 coding DNA: TGTGCCATCAGTGTAGTCGGACAGTCCTACAATGAGCAGTTCTTC. Translation gives CAISVVGQSYNEQFF.

This clone was counted once. The chain has TRBV18 and TRBJ1-2, with 8 bases aligning to TRBD1. After removal of 6 bases from V and 4 bases from J, the junction contained 10 bases not matched to a gene. The CDR3 is 15 residues long. Germline CDR1 is KGHSH and CDR2 is LQKENI. The CDR3 loop reads CASSPGTGGSYGYTF. CDR3 DNA: TGTGCCAGCTCCCCGGGAACAGGGGGGAGCTATGGCTACACCTTC. Using reference TRBV18 and TRBJ1-2 for the parts outside the CDR3, the full variable domain is NAGVMQNPRHLVRRRGQEARLRCSPMKGHSHVYWYRQLPEEGLKFMVYLQKENIIDESGMPKERFSAEFPKEGPSILRIQQVVRGDSAAYFCASSPGTGGSYGYTFGSGTRLTVV.

This chain connects TRBV6-5 to TRBJ1-1, with 7 bases matching TRBD1. Germline lookup yields CDR1 MNHEY and CDR2 SVGAGI. The CDR3 is 13 amino acids. The junction had 4 bases not matched to a gene; V was cut back by 4 bases and J by 5 bases. The CDR3 bases are TGTGCCAGCAGTTTGCCGGGACAGACTGAAGCTTTCTTT. Encoded protein: CASSLPGQTEAFF.

The chain is built from TRBV6-5 and TRBJ1-6; D may be TRBD1 (5 bases). The CDR3 has 13 amino acids. The V end lost 6 bases, the J end lost 7 bases, and 10 bases lay between the germline ends. Germline CDR1 MNHEY, CDR2 SVGAGI. The CDR3 is CASRQGQNSPLHF. Written as DNA, the CDR3 is TGTGCCAGCAGGCAGGGCCAAAATTCACCCCTCCACTTT.

J is TRBJ2-5 and V is TRBV27, with a weak D call TRBD1 (6 bases). The CDR3 has 16 residues. V shed 4 bases and J shed 2 bases, with 17 bases lying between them. Germline assignment: CDR1 MNHEY and CDR2 SMNVEV (reference sequence). In DNA, the CDR3 is TGTGCCAGCAGTTCCCACCGGACAGCTACTCAAGAGACCCAGTACTTC. It specifies CASSSHRTATQETQYF.

J is TRBJ2-3 and V is TRBV10-3, with D tentatively TRBD1 (5 bases). From germline, CDR1 is ENHRY and CDR2 SYGVKD. With 5 bases removed from V and 5 bases from J, the gap between germline ends came to 8 bases. The CDR3 totals 12 residues. CDR3 bases: TGTGCCATCAGTTCCCAGGGAGATACGCAGTATTTT. As protein: CAISSQGDTQYF.

V gene TRBV6-5 combines with J gene TRBJ1-2, with 7 positions matching TRBD1. The V gene end was trimmed by 8 bases and the J gene end by 9 bases; junction bases not matched to a gene: 15. The germline V gene encodes CDR1 MNHEY and CDR2 SVGAGI. The CDR3 is made up of 14 amino acids. CDR3 DNA: TGTGCCAGCGCCCAGACCCGACAGGGATCGAGCTACACCTTC. This gives the protein CASAQTRQGSSYTF.

CDR3 sequence: CASSSVAGEHSEQYF. The CDR3 DNA is TGTGCCAGTAGTTCGGTAGCGGGGGAACATTCCGAGCAGTACTTC. The V call is TRBV19, the J call TRBJ2-7; 9 bases agree with TRBD2. Germline values: CDR1 LNHDA, CDR2 SQIVND (reference sequence). The CDR3 has 15 amino acids. J was trimmed by 6 bases and V by 5 bases; bases with no gene match: 11.

The J gene is TRBJ2-3, the V gene TRBV14, with no clear D. This CDR3 contains 16 residues. Trimming removed 4 bases at V and 0 bases at J, with 14 bases between. CDR1 is SGHDN and CDR2 is FVKESK in the germline V gene. CDR3 DNA sequence: TGTGCCAGCAGCCGTCGAACTCCTACTAGCACAGATACGCAGTATTTT. Translating it yields CASSRRTPTSTDTQYF.

The V and J genes are TRBV19 and TRBJ2-6; TRBD1 matches at 7 bases. The CDR3 runs to 17 residues. V shed 2 bases and J 2 bases; nucleotides not matched to a gene: 6. Germline V gene lookup returns CDR1 LNHDA and CDR2 SQIVND (reference sequence). The CDR3 protein is CASSIRQGTAGANVLTF. The DNA of the CDR3 is TGTGCCAGTAGTATAAGACAGGGTACAGCTGGGGCCAACGTCCTGACTTTC.

This chain uses TRBV6-5 with TRBJ2-7; D possibly corresponds to TRBD1 (5 bases). Trimming shortened V by 7 bases and J by 2 bases, and 12 bases separated the two germline ends. This CDR3 region has 13 residues. The germline gives CDR1 MNHEY, CDR2 SVGAGI. The CDR3, as DNA: TGTGCCAGCACCCCAGGGCCAACCTACGAGCAGTACTTC. Protein: CASTPGPTYEQYF.

The chain joins TRBV19 to TRBJ1-1; 9 nucleotides align to TRBD1. Germline trimming cut 5 bases from V and 7 bases from J; bases unmatched to any gene: 5. Germline V gene data show CDR1 as LNHDA and CDR2 as SQIVND (reference sequence). This CDR3 contains 13 residues. CDR3 residues: CASSGDRAVEAFF. The CDR3 nucleotides read TGTGCCAGTAGTGGGGACAGGGCTGTTGAAGCTTTCTTT.

Concerning this clone: This CDR3 is also generated by other DNA sequences in the sample. CDR3 DNA: TGTGCCACCAGCAGGGAAAGACCGGGTTCCTACAATGAGCAGTTCTTC. Protein: CATSRERPGSYNEQFF. The chain couples TRBV15 to TRBJ2-1, with unresolved D. This CDR3 region has 16 residues. V was shortened by 3 bases and J by 1 base, with 13 bases between the two germline ends. Germline CDR1 reads LNHNV; CDR2 reads YYDKDF (reference sequence).

This sequence joins TRBV7-2 and TRBJ1-4; D is undetermined. The CDR3 has 13 amino acids. Trimming pared 1 base from V and 4 bases from J, leaving 4 bases between. Germline V gene lookup returns CDR1 SGHTA and CDR2 FQGNSA. CDR3 residues: CASSLDSNEKLFF. The CDR3 DNA follows: TGTGCCAGCAGCTTAGACAGTAATGAAAAACTGTTTTTT.

This clone was found once. The chain joins TRBV6-5 to TRBJ1-3; D not certain. Germline CDR1 is MNHEY and CDR2 is SVGAGI. Trimming removed 6 bases from V and 7 bases from J, with 7 bases in between. This CDR3 is built from 11 residues. The CDR3 protein is CASRTENTIYF. For the CDR3, the DNA is TGTGCCAGCAGGACGGAGAACACCATATATTTT.

This clone occurred once. The chain carries TRBV9 and TRBJ1-6, with 7 positions matching TRBD1. The trim removed 4 bases at V and 13 bases at J, leaving 8 bases unmatched. The CDR3 loop spans 13 amino acids. Germline CDR1 SGDLS, CDR2 YYNGEE. CDR3 residues: CASSRDSASPLHF. Written as DNA, the CDR3 is TGTGCCAGCAGCCGGGACAGTGCCTCGCCCCTCCACTTT.

The CDR3 DNA is TGTGCCAGCAGATCTCAGGGGGCGAATCTTCATGAGCAGTTCTTC. It codes for CASRSQGANLHEQFF. The V call is TRBV7-9, the J call TRBJ2-1; 8 bases match TRBD1. V dropped 6 bases and J dropped 8; count of bases not matched to a gene: 12. The CDR3 has 15 amino acids. Germline V gene lookup returns CDR1 SEHNR and CDR2 FQNEAQ (reference sequence).

V and J are TRBV14 and TRBJ1-1; D not resolved. CDR3 size: 23 residues. V lost 0 bases, J lost 0 bases, and 32 bases lay in between. The germline V gene encodes CDR1 SGHDN and CDR2 FVKESK. The CDR3 sequence: CASSQDRRGVENTPLHMNTEAFF. Here the CDR3 DNA reads TGTGCCAGCAGCCAAGATCGGCGGGGAGTGGAGAACACTCCCCTACACATGAACACTGAAGCTTTCTTT.